The rows below give T cell receptor beta chains drawn from one sample of a study of response to subunit inactivated influenza vaccine. TCRdb independently ran MiXCR on the RT-PCR reads; one entry per CDR3 protein. Of under 850,000 distinct CDR3 sequences in the sample, approximately 17% are singletons; the top ten hold about 11%. The material sequenced was PBMCs from blood, taken roughly 5 days after vaccination. The receptors originated from a man in his fifties who received an inactivated influenza vaccine. CDR3s include the opening cysteine and the closing phenylalanine or tryptophan. D genes are given only for firm matches. For some rows the clone size is stated as once, few or many, or as a class when expanded; others skip it.

v_call,j_call,clone_size,d_call,cdr3_aa,cdr3_nt
TRBV10-3,TRBJ1-2,once,NA,CAIRVGQTHGYTF,TGTGCCATCAGGGTGGGCCAGACCCATGGCTACACCTTC
TRBV5-1,TRBJ2-2,NA,NA,CASSLPWISQGHTGELFF,TGCGCCAGCAGCTTGCCGTGGATCTCACAGGGCCACACCGGGGAGCTGTTTTTT
TRBV27,TRBJ2-3,few,NA,CASSLSIASTDTQYF,TGTGCCAGCAGTTTATCGATAGCGAGCACAGATACGCAGTATTTT
TRBV15,TRBJ2-5,NA,TRBD2,CATSRVGGRARETQYF,TGTGCCACCAGCAGAGTAGGCGGGAGGGCCCGGGAGACCCAGTACTTC
TRBV30,TRBJ2-7,NA,NA,CACPSPGSSYEQYF,TGTGCCTGCCCTTCACCAGGGAGCTCCTACGAGCAGTACTTC
TRBV7-9,TRBJ1-1,many,NA,CASSLSHTEAFF,TGTGCCAGCAGCTTATCTCACACTGAAGCTTTCTTT
TRBV10-3,TRBJ2-1,many,TRBD1,CAISERQGFHEQFF,TGTGCCATCAGTGAGAGACAGGGTTTCCATGAGCAGTTCTTC
TRBV7-2,TRBJ2-5,few,NA,CASSLVGRPAPETQYF,TGTGCCAGCAGCTTAGTGGGGCGGCCGGCCCCAGAGACCCAGTACTTC
TRBV28,TRBJ2-3,few,TRBD2,CASSLLAGHYTQYF,TGTGCCAGCAGTTTACTAGCGGGGCACTATACGCAGTATTTT
TRBV5-5,TRBJ2-1,NA,NA,CASSKDGTGSYNEQFF,TGTGCCAGCAGCAAGGACGGGACCGGATCCTACAATGAGCAGTTCTTC
TRBV20-1,TRBJ2-1,few,TRBD2,CSARRAGGRNEQFF,TGCAGTGCTAGAAGAGCGGGAGGGCGCAATGAGCAGTTCTTC
TRBV12-3/TRBV12-4,TRBJ1-5,NA,NA,CASSFVSGDQPQHF,TGTGCCAGCAGTTTTGTGTCAGGGGATCAGCCCCAGCATTTT
TRBV7-9,TRBJ1-1,many,NA,CASSPYGGTEAFF,TGTGCCAGCAGCCCGTACGGTGGCACTGAAGCTTTCTTT
TRBV5-1,TRBJ1-1,few,NA,CASSLGLGIGNTEAFF,TGCGCCAGCAGCTTGGGCCTGGGGATCGGGAACACTGAAGCTTTCTTT
TRBV7-8,TRBJ2-5,few,TRBD1,CASSIYGTGGSGTQYF,TGTGCCAGCAGCATTTACGGGACAGGGGGCTCGGGGACCCAGTACTTC
TRBV7-2,TRBJ2-1,few,TRBD2,CASSEGLAQYNEQFF,TGTGCCAGCAGCGAGGGACTAGCGCAGTACAATGAGCAGTTCTTC
TRBV24-1,TRBJ2-3,few,TRBD2,CATSDSPSSGGATDTQYF,TGTGCCACCAGTGATTCACCTTCTAGCGGGGGGGCGACAGATACGCAGTATTTT
TRBV6-1,TRBJ2-5,few,TRBD1,CASRFGQVGETQYF,TGTGCCAGCAGATTTGGACAGGTTGGAGAGACCCAGTACTTC
TRBV5-1,TRBJ1-5,few,NA,CASSLGPGAGQPQHF,TGCGCCAGCAGCTTGGGGCCGGGGGCAGGGCAGCCCCAGCATTTT
TRBV12-3/TRBV12-4,TRBJ2-2,few,NA,CASSLGAGETGELFF,TGTGCCAGCAGTTTAGGTGCAGGGGAGACCGGGGAGCTGTTTTTT
TRBV12-3/TRBV12-4,TRBJ2-1,many,NA,CASSLGQRVDEQFF,TGTGCCAGCAGTTTAGGACAGCGGGTTGATGAGCAGTTCTTC
TRBV6-1,TRBJ2-3,few,NA,CASSSGGHDTQYF,TGTGCCAGCAGCTCTGGGGGGCACGATACGCAGTATTTT
TRBV5-1,TRBJ2-5,NA,NA,CASSLVGRRETQYF,TGCGCCAGCAGCTTGGTGGGTCGTCGGGAGACCCAGTACTTC
TRBV7-2,TRBJ2-7,many,NA,CASSLQDISYEQYF,TGTGCCAGCAGCTTACAGGACATCTCCTACGAGCAGTACTTC
TRBV3-1,TRBJ1-4,few,NA,CASSFRSGATNEKLFF,TGTGCCAGCAGCTTCCGGAGCGGGGCAACTAATGAAAAACTGTTTTTT
TRBV6-1,TRBJ2-3,NA,TRBD1,CASNLSDRGRDTQYF,TGTGCCAGCAATCTCTCGGACAGGGGGCGAGATACGCAGTATTTT
TRBV15,TRBJ2-1,NA,NA,CATSFHPSGVSNNEQFF,TGTGCCACCAGCTTTCACCCATCGGGCGTCTCGAACAATGAGCAGTTCTTC
TRBV7-2,TRBJ2-5,NA,NA,CASSLALLRGRETQYF,TGTGCCAGCAGCTTAGCCCTGTTGAGGGGCCGGGAGACCCAGTACTTC
TRBV7-9,TRBJ2-1,NA,NA,CASSLGGTGLDEQFF,TGTGCCAGCAGCTTAGGGGGAACAGGGCTCGATGAGCAGTTCTTC
TRBV7-2,TRBJ2-1,few,TRBD2,CASSLEPAGVVGEQFF,TGTGCCAGCAGCTTAGAGCCAGCGGGGGTTGTCGGGGAGCAGTTCTTC
TRBV5-1,TRBJ2-5,NA,TRBD2,CASSLDSGDETQYF,TGCGCCAGCAGCTTAGATAGCGGGGATGAGACCCAGTACTTC
TRBV5-5,TRBJ2-4,few,TRBD2,CASSSPGLADLAKNIQYF,TGTGCCAGCAGCTCACCGGGACTAGCGGACCTAGCCAAAAACATTCAGTACTTC
TRBV6-2/TRBV6-3,TRBJ1-2,NA,NA,CASSYTGTEGYTF,TGTGCCAGCAGTTACACTGGGACGGAAGGCTACACCTTC
TRBV12-3/TRBV12-4,TRBJ2-3,few,NA,CASSGGGMAYTQYF,TGTGCCAGCAGTGGGGGCGGGATGGCCTATACGCAGTATTTT
TRBV7-2,TRBJ2-3,many,NA,CASSLQGLVGDTQYF,TGTGCCAGCAGCTTACAGGGGTTGGTAGGAGATACGCAGTATTTT
TRBV4-3,TRBJ2-7,few,NA,CASSQAPLSEGEQYF,TGCGCCAGCAGCCAAGCCCCCTTATCCGAGGGCGAGCAGTACTTC
TRBV12-3/TRBV12-4,TRBJ2-3,few,NA,CASRNTRPNTQYF,TGTGCCAGCAGGAATACACGGCCAAATACGCAGTATTTT
TRBV20-1,TRBJ2-1,few,NA,CSASLAAGYNEQFF,TGCAGTGCTAGCCTGGCAGCCGGATACAATGAGCAGTTCTTC
TRBV28,TRBJ1-4,few,NA,CASSPHVSMGEKLFF,TGTGCCAGCAGTCCTCATGTGTCGATGGGTGAAAAACTGTTTTTT
TRBV20-1,TRBJ2-5,few,TRBD2,CSARVPRGLQETQYF,TGCAGTGCTAGAGTCCCCCGGGGACTACAAGAGACCCAGTACTTC